Each of the 7 T cell receptor beta chains below was sequenced from the same sample in a study of control samples from healthy donors and cancer patients. Clones were sequenced by immunoSEQ multiplex PCR, and TCRdb holds only the in-frame ones, with some missing. The data show 100,000 to 150,000 clones, about 93% seen once. Sequencing was carried out using PBMCs. Source of these receptors: a man in his fifties or sixties with head and neck cancer.

The chain has TRBV7-3 and TRBJ2-5; D remains unclear. Trimming pared 2 bases from V and 7 bases from J, leaving 20 bases between. CDR1 is SGHTA and CDR2 is FQGTGA in the germline V gene. CDR3 length: 16 amino acids. The CDR3 loop is CASSLGPMEPPGTQYF. In nucleotides, the CDR3 is TGTGCCAGCAGCTTAGGCCCTATGGAGCCACCGGGGACCCAGTACTTC. The entire variable domain, with the rest obtained from reference TRBV7-3 and TRBJ2-5, is as follows: GAGVSQTPSNKVTEKGKYVELRCDPISGHTALYWYRQSLGQGPEFLIYFQGTGAADDSGLPNDRFFAVRPEGSVSTLKIQRTERGDSAVYLCASSLGPMEPPGTQYFGPGTRLLVL.

The V and J genes are TRBV4-1 and TRBJ2-1; D might be TRBD2 (5 bases). Germline V CDR1 and CDR2: MGHRA, YSYEKL. V shed 1 base and J shed 0 bases, with 7 bases lying between them. The CDR3 is made up of 15 amino acids. The CDR3 sequence: CASSQAGSSYNEQFF. The CDR3 DNA follows: TGCGCCAGCAGCCAAGCGGGGAGCTCCTACAATGAGCAGTTCTTC.

The chain employs TRBV5-4 and TRBJ2-7; possible D gene TRBD2, 6 bases. The CDR3 totals 15 residues. Trimming took 4 bases from V and 0 from J, leaving 14 bases between them. Germline V gives CDR1 SGHNT, CDR2 YYREEE (reference sequence). CDR3: CASSVRDGSSYEQYF. DNA for the CDR3: TGTGCCAGCAGCGTCCGGGACGGGAGCTCCTACGAGCAGTACTTC.

In its sample, this clone was seen a few times. V and J are TRBV5-8 and TRBJ2-3, with 7 bases matching TRBD2. The V gene's germline CDR1 is SGHTS and CDR2 YDEGEE. Germline trimming cut 4 bases from V and 2 bases from J; bases unmatched to any gene: 10. This CDR3 spans 16 amino acids. The CDR3 loop reads CASSRREVRTTDTQYF. The CDR3 DNA is TGTGCCAGCAGCCGCCGGGAGGTGCGGACCACAGATACGCAGTATTTT.

The chain joins TRBV18 to TRBJ2-1; tentatively, D is TRBD1 (6 bases). Germline assignment: CDR1 KGHSH and CDR2 LQKENI. This CDR3 has 14 amino acids. Trimming took off 5 bases at V and 2 bases at J, with 10 bases between the two ends. CDR3 residues: CASSKGGPYNEQFF. CDR3 bases: TGTGCCAGCTCAAAAGGGGGTCCCTACAATGAGCAGTTCTTC.

The gene calls are TRBV28 and TRBJ2-1; D is ambiguous. Trimming left V 2 bases short and J 4 bases short, with 15 bases between. The CDR3 length is 16 residues. Germline CDR1 reads MDHEN; CDR2 reads SYDVKM. CDR3 bases: TGTGCCAGCAGTTTAAACCCCTCAACTATGTACAATGAGCAGTTCTTC. Residues: CASSLNPSTMYNEQFF.

This chain connects TRBV6-5 to TRBJ1-4, with TRBD1 matching over 10 bases. Germline V gene data show CDR1 as MNHEY and CDR2 as SVGAGI. The length of the CDR3 is 14 residues. Unmatched junction bases numbered 8, after V lost 8 bases and J lost 8 bases. CDR3 sequence reads: CASRPRDRGEKLFF. The CDR3 coding sequence is TGTGCCAGCCGGCCTCGGGACAGGGGAGAAAAACTGTTTTTT.